Listed below are T cell receptor beta chains from one sample, sequenced in a study of blood T cell repertoires in COVID-19. The assay was immunoSEQ multiplex PCR, and TCRdb's table has in-frame clones only and misses some. Among approximately 170,000 clones listed, about nine tenths were seen once. Sequenced sample: peripheral blood. The receptors were gathered from a man between 18 and 35 years old who had recovered from COVID-19. Both conserved end residues are part of each CDR3. A D gene is named only where the DNA matches it firmly. The size of a clone is reported for some rows only, either as once, few or many, or as a class for expanded clones.

.,TRBV6-5,.,TRBJ1-1,CASSYSRADWWGEAFF,TGTGCCAGCAGTTACTCGAGGGCTGATTGGTGGGGTGAAGCTTTCTTT
TRBD1,TRBV6-5,.,TRBJ1-6,CAAGGNSPLHF,TGTGCGGCAGGGGGTAATTCACCCCTCCACTTT
.,TRBV6-1,once,TRBJ2-7,CASSEGGWGPYEQYF,TGTGCCAGCAGTGAAGGGGGTTGGGGGCCTTACGAGCAGTACTTC
.,TRBV4-2,.,TRBJ1-2,CASSQGGQGSYTF,TGTGCCAGCAGCCAAGGGGGCCAGGGGAGCTACACCTTC
TRBD1,TRBV13,many,TRBJ2-1,CASSLVGQGGRNEQFF,TGTGCCAGCAGCTTAGTAGGACAGGGCGGTAGAAATGAGCAGTTCTTC
TRBD2,TRBV11-1,.,TRBJ2-7,CASSATSAGSYEQYF,TGTGCCAGCAGCGCGACTAGCGCCGGCTCCTACGAGCAGTACTTC
TRBD2,TRBV12-3/TRBV12-4,.,TRBJ2-3,CASVGTNTDTQYF,TGTGCCAGCGTCGGGACTAACACAGATACGCAGTATTTT
TRBD2,TRBV7-8,.,TRBJ2-5,CASSSGGPSGRWETQYF,TGTGCCAGCAGCTCCGGGGGGCCTAGCGGGAGATGGGAGACCCAGTACTTC
.,TRBV6-5,.,TRBJ2-5,CASSYSTLGQTETQYF,TGTGCCAGCAGTTACTCGACACTGGGACAAACAGAGACCCAGTACTTC
.,TRBV21-1,.,TRBJ2-3,CASMLVSRRGKVSTDTQYF,TGTGCCAGCATGCTTGTATCTCGGAGGGGTAAGGTGTCCACAGATACGCAGTATTTT
.,TRBV27,.,TRBJ1-2,CASSLRQRSHGYTF,TGTGCCAGCAGTTTACGGCAGCGGTCCCATGGCTACACCTTC
TRBD2,TRBV27,.,TRBJ2-1,CASSMHPTSGRNNEQFF,TGTGCCAGCAGTATGCATCCGACTAGCGGGAGAAATAATGAGCAGTTCTTC
.,TRBV19,.,TRBJ1-1,CASSATARGAFF,TGTGCCAGTAGTGCGACGGCTCGGGGAGCTTTCTTT
TRBD1,TRBV10-3,once,TRBJ2-7,CAIRDRGVNEQYF,TGTGCCATACGGGACAGGGGGGTGAACGAGCAGTACTTC
TRBD2,TRBV11-3,few,TRBJ2-1,CASSLGGRDYNEQFF,TGTGCCAGCAGCTTAGGCGGGAGGGATTACAATGAGCAGTTCTTC
.,TRBV19,.,TRBJ2-5,CASSIGRGETQYF,TGTGCCAGTAGTATAGGAAGGGGGGAGACCCAGTACTTC
TRBD1,TRBV10-3,.,TRBJ1-5,CAISETGGNQPQHF,TGTGCCATCAGTGAGACAGGGGGAAATCAGCCCCAGCATTTT
TRBD1,TRBV4-1,.,TRBJ2-7,CASSQGRGTGVYEQYF,TGCGCCAGCAGCCAAGGGAGAGGGACAGGGGTTTACGAGCAGTACTTC
.,TRBV2,.,TRBJ2-1,CASCRGSSYNEQFF,TGTGCCAGCTGTCGGGGGAGCTCCTACAATGAGCAGTTCTTC
TRBD1,TRBV7-9,.,TRBJ2-7,CASSRRTGNPYEQYF,TGTGCCAGCAGCCGGCGGACAGGGAACCCCTACGAGCAGTACTTC
TRBD1,TRBV30,.,TRBJ2-3,CAWRGQGATGGAQYF,TGTGCCTGGAGGGGACAGGGGGCGACAGGGGGCGCGCAGTATTTT
.,TRBV7-2,few,TRBJ1-2,CASSLGGGNYGYTF,TGTGCCAGCAGCTTAGGAGGCGGAAACTATGGCTACACCTTC
.,TRBV27,few,TRBJ2-7,CASSLGTSRVGGTYF,TGTGCCAGCAGTTTAGGGACATCGAGGGTTGGAGGAACGTACTTC
TRBD1,TRBV28,.,TRBJ2-4,CASNFQGVAKNIQYF,TGTGCCAGCAATTTCCAGGGGGTAGCCAAAAACATTCAGTACTTC